This TCR beta chain was observed in a study of T cells in Graves' hyperthyroidism and ophthalmopathy. Germline assignment: CDR1 LGHNA and CDR2 YSLEER. V lost 10 bases to trimming and J lost 0 bases; unmatched junction nucleotides: 8. The CDR3 has 14 residues. Study conclusions and caveats: Most thyroid clonotypes expanded above 0.001 were also detected in blood. Ophthalmopathy was predicted by the model a median of roughly 6 months ahead of onset.

TCR beta CDR3 regions were amplified from RNA. RT-PCR in the first round (using the HTBI primer set) targeted the TCR CDR3. One entry per CDR3 protein results from TCRdb running MiXCR on the multiplex PCR reads. The sample records 490,000 or so distinct CDR3 sequences, less than 20% being singletons. Concerning this clonotype: Its antigen is as yet unknown.

The V call is TRBV4-3, the J call TRBJ2-5, with 7 bases matching TRBD2. The sample consisted of blood. This sequence was found in a man aged 40-49 years with Graves' ophthalmopathy. The CDR3 DNA reads as TGCGCCACCGGGACGGGAGGCGACCAAGAGACCCAGTACTTC. The encoded protein is CATGTGGDQETQYF.